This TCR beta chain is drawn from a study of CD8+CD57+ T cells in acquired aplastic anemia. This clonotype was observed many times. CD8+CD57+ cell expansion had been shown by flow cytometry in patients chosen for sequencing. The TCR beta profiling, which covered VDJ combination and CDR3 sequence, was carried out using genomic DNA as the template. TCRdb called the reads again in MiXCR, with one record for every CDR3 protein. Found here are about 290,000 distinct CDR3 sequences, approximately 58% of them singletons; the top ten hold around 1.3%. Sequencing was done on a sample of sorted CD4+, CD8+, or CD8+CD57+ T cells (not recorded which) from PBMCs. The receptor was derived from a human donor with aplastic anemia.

CDR3 in DNA: TGTGCCAGCAGCAACCCGGGACAGGGAAACGAGCAGTACTTC. This translates into CASSNPGQGNEQYF. The chain uses TRBV7-3 and TRBJ2-7, with 9 bases matching TRBD1. The CDR3 is 14 amino acids. The J segment lost 5 bases and the V segment lost 5 bases, leaving 7 bases of the junction unmatched. Germline lookup yields CDR1 SGHTA and CDR2 FQGTGA. Full variable domain (missing parts from reference TRBV7-3 and TRBJ2-7): GAGVSQTPSNKVTEKGKYVELRCDPISGHTALYWYRQSLGQGPEFLIYFQGTGAADDSGLPNDRFFAVRPEGSVSTLKIQRTERGDSAVYLCASSNPGQGNEQYFGPGTRLTVT.